The 9 T cell receptor beta chains presented below share a single source sample, sequenced in a study of T cell repertoires in cytomegalovirus infection. Their cognate antigens are unknown. TCRdb recomputed calls from the reads with MiXCR, one row per CDR3 protein. The sample shows some 920,000 distinct CDR3 sequences, around 29% of them seen only once. Sequenced material: cultured CD8+ T cells from PBMCs, taken from culture after CMV antigen stimulation. The origin of the receptors is a human donor in good health (CMV status not recorded). Some clones in this sample may be carry-over from other donors' samples.

The CDR3 bases are TGTGCCAGCACCCCGGGGACCCATCCCGATGAGCAGTTCTTC. This sequence encodes CASTPGTHPDEQFF. The chain recombines TRBV7-8 with TRBJ2-1; D is tentatively TRBD1 or TRBD2 (5 bases each). V was trimmed by 7 bases and J by 8 bases, leaving 18 bases between them. The CDR3 totals 14 residues. Germline-derived CDR1 and CDR2 are SGHVS and FQNEAQ.

Comments on this clonotype: The junction differs from germline at one of its ends, possibly a read error. The chain combines TRBV2 with TRBJ1-1, with TRBD1 as a possible D gene (5 bases). Germline V lookup: CDR1 SNHLY, CDR2 FYNNEI. This CDR3 spans 15 amino acids. CDR3 residues: CVSSEGTSLYTEAFF. The CDR3 bases are TGTGTCAGCAGTGAGGGGACGAGTCTCTACACTGAAGCTTTCTTT.

This clonotype was counted ten times or more. The chain carries TRBV7-2 and TRBJ2-1; D is perhaps TRBD1 or TRBD2 (6 bases each). This CDR3 is built from 17 residues. The V gene lost 5 bases and the J gene lost 0 bases, with 17 bases spanning the gap. The germline V gene encodes CDR1 SGHTA and CDR2 FQGNSA. The CDR3 nucleotides read TGTGCCAGCAGCCTATGGGGGGCCCAGAGCTCCTACAATGAGCAGTTCTTC. This encodes CASSLWGAQSSYNEQFF.

The V gene is TRBV6-6, the J gene TRBJ1-2; TRBD1 matches 8 bases. In germline, CDR1 is MNHNY, CDR2 SVGAGI (reference sequence). CDR3 length equals 21 residues. V was pared by 4 bases and J by 1 base, with 23 bases of the junction left unmatched. The CDR3 here is CASSSAGTGSLPYPLNYGYTF. The CDR3 DNA follows: TGTGCCAGCAGTTCCGCCGGGACAGGTTCTCTCCCGTACCCTCTTAACTATGGCTACACCTTC.

The chain has TRBV7-6 and TRBJ1-4, with D tentatively TRBD1 (5 bases). The CDR3 runs 14 residues. Germline CDR1 is SGHVS and CDR2 is FNYEAQ. Trimming took off 5 bases at V and 8 bases at J, with 15 bases between the two ends. The CDR3 protein is CASSQEGAREKLFF. In nucleotides, the CDR3 is TGTGCCAGCAGCCAAGAAGGGGCCAGGGAAAAACTGTTTTTT.

The table lists this clonotype with a few counts. This chain joins TRBV7-8 and TRBJ2-7; 15 nucleotides match TRBD2. The CDR3 is 15 residues long. After removal of 6 bases from V and 2 bases from J, the junction contained 2 bases not matched to a gene. Germline V lookup: CDR1 SGHVS, CDR2 FQNEAQ. CDR3 nucleotide sequence: TGTGCCAGCAGACGGACTAGCGGGGGGGCCTACGAGCAGTACTTC. This encodes CASRRTSGGAYEQYF.

This clonotype was counted between two and nine times. The V and J genes are TRBV6-1 and TRBJ2-3, with D tentatively TRBD1 (5 bases). V was clipped by 6 bases and J by 4 bases, with 17 bases between them. From germline, CDR1 is MNHNS and CDR2 SASEGT. The CDR3 extends over 15 amino acids. Here the CDR3 DNA reads TGTGCCAGCAGCTCCCGACAGCGACCCTCAGATACGCAGTATTTT. Translation gives CASSSRQRPSDTQYF.

A few counts support this clonotype. The chain uses TRBV6-6 and TRBJ1-5, with D unresolved. V was trimmed by 2 bases and J by 4 bases, leaving 9 bases between them. This CDR3 contains 14 residues. Germline assignment: CDR1 MNHNY and CDR2 SVGAGI (reference sequence). DNA of the CDR3: TGTGCCAGCAGTTACAAAGGAGTAAATCAGCCCCAGCATTTT. Translation: CASSYKGVNQPQHF.

The J gene is TRBJ2-1, the V gene TRBV27, with 9 bases that match TRBD1. Trimming cost V 6 bases and J 12 bases; bases outside gene matches: 9. Germline CDR1 and CDR2: MNHEY and SMNVEV (reference sequence). The CDR3 extends over 13 amino acids. This CDR3 reads CASRRQGDRVQFF. Written as DNA, the CDR3 is TGTGCCAGCAGGAGACAGGGGGACAGGGTGCAGTTCTTC.